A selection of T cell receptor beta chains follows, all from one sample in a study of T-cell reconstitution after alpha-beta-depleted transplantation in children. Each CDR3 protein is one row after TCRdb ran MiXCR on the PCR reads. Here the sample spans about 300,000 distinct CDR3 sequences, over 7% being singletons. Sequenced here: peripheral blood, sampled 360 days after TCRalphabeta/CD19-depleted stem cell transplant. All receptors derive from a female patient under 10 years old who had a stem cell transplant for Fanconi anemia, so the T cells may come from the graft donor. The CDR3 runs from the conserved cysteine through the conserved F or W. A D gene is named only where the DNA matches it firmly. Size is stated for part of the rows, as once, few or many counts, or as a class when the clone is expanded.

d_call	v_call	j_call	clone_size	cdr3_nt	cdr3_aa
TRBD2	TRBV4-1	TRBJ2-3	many	TGCGCCAGCAGCCAAGATCGTCATGCCTCTCTAGCGGGGGGCCACACAGATACGCAGTATTTT	CASSQDRHASLAGGHTDTQYF
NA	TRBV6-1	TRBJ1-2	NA	TGTGCCAGCAGCCCCGGCTGGGGGGCCTATGGCTACACCTTC	CASSPGWGAYGYTF
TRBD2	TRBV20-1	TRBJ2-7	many	TGCAGTGCTATGGCGGGACTAGCGGGAGGGCCCTCCTACGAGCAGTACTTC	CSAMAGLAGGPSYEQYF
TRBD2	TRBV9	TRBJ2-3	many	TGTGCCAGCAGCGTTAGCGGGGGGATCACAGATACGCAGTATTTT	CASSVSGGITDTQYF
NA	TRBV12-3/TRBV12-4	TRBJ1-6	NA	TGTGCCAGCAGTTGGGGCTCCGGGAATTCACCCCTCCACTTT	CASSWGSGNSPLHF
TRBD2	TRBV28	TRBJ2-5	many	TGTGCCAGCAGTACATTAGCGGGAGGCCGGGAGACCCAGTACTTC	CASSTLAGGRETQYF
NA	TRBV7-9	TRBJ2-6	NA	TGTGCCAGCAGCTTTGGGCAGCCCGACTCTGGGGCCAACGTCCTGACTTTC	CASSFGQPDSGANVLTF
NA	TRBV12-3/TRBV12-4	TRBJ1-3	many	TGTGCCACGGGAGAAATTGCTGGAAACACCATATATTTT	CATGEIAGNTIYF
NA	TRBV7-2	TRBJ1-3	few	TGTGCCAGCAGCTTAGGGTCAGGGCCCAACTCTGGAAACACCATATATTTT	CASSLGSGPNSGNTIYF
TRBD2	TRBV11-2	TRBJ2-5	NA	TGTGCCAGCAGCTTGCTAGCTAGCGGGGGGTTTCAAGAGACCCAGTACTTC	CASSLLASGGFQETQYF
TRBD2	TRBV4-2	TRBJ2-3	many	TGTGCCAGCAGCTCAGCGGGGGTGATACCTAGCACAGATACGCAGTATTTT	CASSSAGVIPSTDTQYF
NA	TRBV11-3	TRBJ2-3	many	TGTGCCAGCAGCTTAGGGCTGGGGTTAGATACGCAGTATTTT	CASSLGLGLDTQYF
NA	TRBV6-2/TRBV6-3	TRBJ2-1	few	TGTGCCAGCACTAATCTCGGCGCTGGAGCTTCAAATGAGCAGTTCTTC	CASTNLGAGASNEQFF
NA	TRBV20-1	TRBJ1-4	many	TGCAGTGCGCAATTCCGTGAAAAACTGTTTTTT	CSAQFREKLFF
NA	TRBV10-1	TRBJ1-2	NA	TGCGCCAGCAGTGAAAACGGCAACTATGGCTACACCTTC	CASSENGNYGYTF
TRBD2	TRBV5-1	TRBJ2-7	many	TGCGCCAGCAGGACTAGCGGGAGAGACGAGCAGTACTTC	CASRTSGRDEQYF
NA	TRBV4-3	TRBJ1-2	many	TGCGCCAGCAGCCAAGATCGAGGCAATGGCTACACCTTC	CASSQDRGNGYTF
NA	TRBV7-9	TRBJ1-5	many	TGTGCCAGCAGATCTGAGGGTCAGCCCCAGCATTTT	CASRSEGQPQHF
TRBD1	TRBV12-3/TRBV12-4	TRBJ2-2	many	TGTGCCAGCAGTGCTAGGACAGGGTGGACGGAAACCGGGGAGCTGTTTTTT	CASSARTGWTETGELFF
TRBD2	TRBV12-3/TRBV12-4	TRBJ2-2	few	TGTGCCAGCACCCCCGGTGGGGGGAGGGCTTACACCGGGGAGCTGTTTTTT	CASTPGGGRAYTGELFF
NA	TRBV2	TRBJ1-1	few	TGTGCCTTCAGTTTTTCTTGGAGGGCGGAACTCTCGGAGGACACTGAAGCTTTCTTT	CAFSFSWRAELSEDTEAFF
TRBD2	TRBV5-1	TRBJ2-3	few	TGCGCCAGCAGCTTGCGGGGGACTAGCGGCGAGGGCACAGATACGCAGTATTTT	CASSLRGTSGEGTDTQYF
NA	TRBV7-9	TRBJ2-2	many	TGTGCCAGCAGCTCTTCCAGGACGAACACCGGGGAGCTGTTTTTT	CASSSSRTNTGELFF
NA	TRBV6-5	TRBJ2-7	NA	TGTGCCAGCAGTTACGGTTCAGCGGACTCCTACGAGCAGTACTTC	CASSYGSADSYEQYF
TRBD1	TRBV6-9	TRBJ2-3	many	TGTGCCAGCAGTTATTATGGGACAGGGTCAGATACGCAGTATTTT	CASSYYGTGSDTQYF
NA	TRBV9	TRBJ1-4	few	TGTGCCAGCAGCGTAGCAGGGGCAACTAATGAAAAACTGTTTTTT	CASSVAGATNEKLFF
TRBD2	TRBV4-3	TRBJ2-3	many	TGCGCCAGCAGCCCGGGGACTAGCGGGGGTACAGATACGCAGTATTTT	CASSPGTSGGTDTQYF
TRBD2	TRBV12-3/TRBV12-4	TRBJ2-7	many	TGTGCCAGCAGTTGGCGGGGGGGTTCCTACGAGCAGTACTTC	CASSWRGGSYEQYF
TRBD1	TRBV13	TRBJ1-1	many	TGTGCCAGCAGCTCCCGGGACAGGGGCCTCGGGGGTGAAGCTTTCTTT	CASSSRDRGLGGEAFF
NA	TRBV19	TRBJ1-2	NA	TGTGCCAGTAGTGTCTCGCCCGGAGGCGGCTACACCTTC	CASSVSPGGGYTF
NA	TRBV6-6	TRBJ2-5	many	TGTGCCAGCAGTAGACAGGTCCAAGAGACCCAGTACTTC	CASSRQVQETQYF
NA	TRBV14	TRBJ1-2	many	TGTGCCAGCAGCCAAGCGGGGATCTATGGCTACACCTTC	CASSQAGIYGYTF
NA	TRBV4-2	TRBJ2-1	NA	TGTGCCAGCAGCCTCACGGACCTCAACAATGAGCAGTTCTTC	CASSLTDLNNEQFF
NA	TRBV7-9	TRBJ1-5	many	TGTGCCAGCAGCTTTGGGGGCTACAGCAATCAGCCCCAGCATTTT	CASSFGGYSNQPQHF
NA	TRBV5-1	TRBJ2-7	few	TGCGCCAGCAGCTCGATCGGGACTTTCTACGAGCAGTACTTC	CASSSIGTFYEQYF
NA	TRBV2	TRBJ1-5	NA	TGTGCCAGCACGAACAGCAAAAATCAGCCCCAGCATTTT	CASTNSKNQPQHF
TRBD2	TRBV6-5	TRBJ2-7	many	TGTGCCAGCAGTTACTCGAAAGGGGAGGGCCCCTACGAGCAGTACTTC	CASSYSKGEGPYEQYF
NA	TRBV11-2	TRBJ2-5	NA	TGTGCCAGCAGCCTGGTACCCGGGGGAAGAACGGAGACCCAGTACTTC	CASSLVPGGRTETQYF
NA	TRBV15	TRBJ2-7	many	TGTGCCACCAGCAGAGCCCCCGTTTCCTACGAGCAGTACTTC	CATSRAPVSYEQYF
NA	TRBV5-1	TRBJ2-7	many	TGCGCCAGCAGCTTTAACGGGGAGCAGTACTTC	CASSFNGEQYF
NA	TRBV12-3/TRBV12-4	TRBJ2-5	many	TGTGCCAGCAGATTTGACGGACCCCAGGGGACTGAAGAGACCCAGTACTTC	CASRFDGPQGTEETQYF
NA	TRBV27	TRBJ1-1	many	TGTGCCAGCAGTTTAACGGGGGGATTCACAGGGACTGAAGCTTTCTTT	CASSLTGGFTGTEAFF
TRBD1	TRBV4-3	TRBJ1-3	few	TGCGCCAGCAGCCCCTCGGGACAGGGGGCCTCTGGAAACACCATATATTTT	CASSPSGQGASGNTIYF